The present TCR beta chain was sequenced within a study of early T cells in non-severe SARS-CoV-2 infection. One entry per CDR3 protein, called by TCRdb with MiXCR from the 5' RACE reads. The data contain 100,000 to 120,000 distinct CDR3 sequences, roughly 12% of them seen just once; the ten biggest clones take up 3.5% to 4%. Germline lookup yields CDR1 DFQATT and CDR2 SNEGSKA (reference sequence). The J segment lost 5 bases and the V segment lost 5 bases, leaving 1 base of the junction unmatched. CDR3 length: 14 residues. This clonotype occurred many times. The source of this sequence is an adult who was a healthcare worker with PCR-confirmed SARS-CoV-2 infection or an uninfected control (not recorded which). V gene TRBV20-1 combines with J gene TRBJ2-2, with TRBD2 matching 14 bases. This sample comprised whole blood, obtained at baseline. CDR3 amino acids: CSARLAGGTGELFF. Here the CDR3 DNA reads TGCAGTGCTCGACTAGCGGGGGGGACCGGGGAGCTGTTTTTT.